This T cell receptor (beta chain) appears in the sequencing data of a study of blood T cell repertoires in COVID-19. Study summary: Acute and convalescent COVID-19 samples came from the United States, Italy and Spain. PBMCs, B-cell-depleted T cells, or T cells were the source of the cDNA or gDNA that made up the material.

Repertoires were generated with immunoSEQ multiplex PCR, while TCRdb's copy carries only in-frame clones and drops some. This table has more than 200,000 clones, roughly 86% appearing once. Cohort 3 donors were reported recovered after two negative PCRs, clearance, or symptom resolution. There are 13 residues in the CDR3. Germline CDR1 is SGHTA and CDR2 is FQGTGA. V shed 3 bases and J shed 3 bases, with 5 bases lying between them. The specimen sequenced was PBMCs or T cells enriched from blood (not recorded which). The rearrangement links TRBV7-3 to TRBJ2-2, with D unresolved. This clonotype originated in a woman in her 50s who had recovered from COVID-19. The CDR3 spells CASSFADTGELFF. The CDR3 DNA follows: TGTGCCAGCAGCTTTGCAGACACCGGGGAGCTGTTTTTT.